The 29 T cell receptor beta chains presented below share a single source sample, sequenced in a study of blood T cells in healthy people across ages. The second PCR ran roughly 6 to 11 cycles with a sample-barcoded 5' primer and J-beta primers. In TCRdb, the 5' RACE reads were re-called with MiXCR into one record per CDR3 protein. In the table there are hundreds of thousands of distinct CDR3 sequences, about 46% of which are singletons. Sequencing used blood. These receptors all stem from an elderly man in good health.

This clonotype was observed at least ten times. The chain recombines TRBV20-1 with TRBJ2-1; TRBD1 or TRBD2 may be the D gene (5 bases each). The CDR3 totals 11 residues. Between the trimmed V and J ends, which lost 8 bases and 7 bases, there was a span of 12 bases. Germline V gene lookup returns CDR1 DFQATT and CDR2 SNEGSKA (reference sequence). CDR3 nucleotides: TGCAGTCTACCTTGGGGGAATGAGCAGTTCTTC. Residues: CSLPWGNEQFF.

This clonotype is medium-sized (0.01 to 0.1%). The gene calls are TRBV20-1 and TRBJ2-5; TRBD1 agrees at 8 bases. From germline, CDR1 is DFQATT and CDR2 SNEGSKA (reference sequence). CDR3 length: 16 residues. The junction had 11 bases not matched to a gene; V was cut back by 0 bases and J by 5 bases. CDR3 loop: CSAREERQGIGETQYF. For the CDR3, the DNA is TGCAGTGCTAGAGAAGAACGACAGGGGATAGGGGAGACCCAGTACTTC.

The chain uses TRBV12-3 or TRBV12-4 and TRBJ2-3, with TRBD2 identical over 10 bases. The CDR3 is 15 amino acids. V shed 5 bases, J shed 4 bases, and the junction held 6 bases outside the gene matches. CDR3 in DNA: TGTGCCAGCAGTGTAAAGCGGGGGGGTTCAGATACGCAGTATTTT. Translating gives CASSVKRGGSDTQYF.

A few counts support this clonotype. J is TRBJ1-5 and V is TRBV28; TRBD1 is a possible D gene (6 bases). CDR3 length: 17 amino acids. V shed 1 base and J shed 0 bases, with 13 bases lying between them. Germline CDR1 is MDHEN and CDR2 is SYDVKM. CDR3: CASSLLKGEDSNQPQHF. The CDR3 DNA follows: TGTGCCAGCAGTTTATTAAAGGGGGAAGATAGCAATCAGCCCCAGCATTTT.

J is TRBJ2-1 and V is TRBV4-3, with a weak D call TRBD1 (5 bases). TRBJ2-7 explains the end of the DNA better; the J call may be wrong. Germline V gene lookup returns CDR1 LGHNA and CDR2 YSLEER. The length of the CDR3 is 15 residues. The CDR3 reads CASSQDRVSYNEQYF. The DNA for the CDR3 is TGCGCCAGCAGCCAAGACAGGGTCTCCTACAATGAGCAGTACTTC.

J is TRBJ2-7 and V is TRBV7-2; 7 nucleotides line up with TRBD1. The junction had 7 bases not matched to a gene; V was cut back by 5 bases and J by 6 bases. Germline values: CDR1 SGHTA, CDR2 FQGNSA. The CDR3 is 13 residues long. The CDR3 DNA reads TGTGCCAGCAGCGCGACAGGGAACGGCGAGCAGTACTTC. This codes for CASSATGNGEQYF.

The J gene is TRBJ1-4, the V gene TRBV10-3; 9 bases match TRBD1. Trimming took 6 bases from V and 8 from J; bases not matched to a gene: 4. Germline CDR1 and CDR2: ENHRY and SYGVKD. CDR3 length: 13 amino acids. Here the CDR3 reads CAIRGTGSEKLFF. Here the CDR3 DNA reads TGTGCCATCAGGGGGACAGGGAGCGAAAAACTGTTTTTT.

The chain uses TRBV12-3 or TRBV12-4 and TRBJ1-1, with D possibly matching TRBD1 (5 bases). V lost 7 bases to trimming and J lost 3 bases, with 12 bases between them. The CDR3 is 13 residues long. DNA for the CDR3: TGTGCCAGCAATTCCGGGGCTTACACTGAAGCTTTCTTT. Its translation is CASNSGAYTEAFF.

This clonotype was seen a handful of times. The genes are TRBV7-2 and TRBJ2-1; 10 nucleotides agree with TRBD2. The ends lost 2 bases at V and 3 bases at J; junction bases unmatched: 4. This CDR3 region has 16 residues. Germline V gene data show CDR1 as SGHTA and CDR2 as FQGNSA. This CDR3 is CASSLSGLANYNEQFF. In DNA, the CDR3 is TGTGCCAGCAGCTTATCGGGACTAGCGAACTACAATGAGCAGTTCTTC.

V and J are TRBV6-5 and TRBJ2-3; D perhaps matches TRBD2 (5 bases). The CDR3 has 14 amino acids. Germline CDR1 MNHEY, CDR2 SVGAGI. The V gene lost 6 bases and the J gene lost 0 bases, with 10 bases spanning the gap. CDR3 sequence reads: CASRGVSSTDTQYF. In nucleotides, the CDR3 is TGTGCCAGCAGGGGAGTAAGCAGCACAGATACGCAGTATTTT.

At least ten counts were recorded for this clonotype. The chain couples TRBV28 to TRBJ2-4; D may correspond to TRBD1 or TRBD2 (6 bases each). This CDR3 is 17 amino acids long. V was pared by 5 bases and J by 3 bases, with 20 bases between. Germline-derived CDR1 and CDR2 are MDHEN and SYDVKM. The CDR3 here is CASSTTPGAGGKNIQYF. The DNA for the CDR3 is TGTGCCAGCAGTACAACACCGGGGGCCGGGGGCAAAAACATTCAGTACTTC.

This clonotype was observed a handful of times. V usage is TRBV3-1 and J usage is TRBJ2-5; tentatively, D is TRBD1 (6 bases). Germline values: CDR1 LGHDT, CDR2 YNNKEL (reference sequence). The CDR3 sequence is 14 residues long. The V gene lost 6 bases and the J gene lost 11 bases, with 22 bases spanning the gap. CDR3 protein: CASRARQATNEQYF. CDR3 bases: TGTGCCAGCAGGGCTAGACAGGCTACAAATGAGCAGTACTTC.

This clonotype was seen more than once but under ten times. The V and J genes are TRBV7-3 and TRBJ2-3; D is unclear. V lost 2 bases, J lost 2 bases, and 14 bases lay in between. Germline V gives CDR1 SGHTA, CDR2 FQGTGA. The CDR3 runs to 16 residues. This CDR3 is CASSLRRSGITDTQYF. CDR3 in DNA: TGTGCCAGCAGCTTACGCCGGAGTGGTATCACAGATACGCAGTATTTT.

This clonotype appeared a few times. In nucleotides, the CDR3 is TGTGCCAGCAGTTACAGAACTTACACAGATACGCAGTATTTT. Translating it yields CASSYRTYTDTQYF. The chain employs TRBV27 and TRBJ2-3; D is ambiguous. Trimming left V 4 bases short and J 2 bases short, with 10 bases between. Germline lookup yields CDR1 MNHEY and CDR2 SMNVEV (reference sequence). The CDR3 totals 14 residues.

The CDR3 here is CASSQDYRAGNTIYF. The CDR3 DNA reads as TGTGCCAGCAGCCAAGATTATCGTGCCGGAAACACCATATATTTT. The chain couples TRBV3-1 to TRBJ1-3; no definite D call. V was cut by 0 bases and J by 4 bases, with 10 bases left in between. CDR1 is LGHDT and CDR2 is YNNKEL in the germline V gene (reference sequence). CDR3 length: 15 residues.

The rearrangement links TRBV6-5 to TRBJ2-3, with D uncertain. The germline gives CDR1 MNHEY, CDR2 SVGAGI. V dropped 0 bases and J dropped 0 bases, with 16 bases sitting between them. The CDR3 runs to 18 residues. The CDR3 sequence is CASSYSMGLESSTDTQYF. The CDR3 coding sequence is TGTGCCAGCAGTTACTCGATGGGCCTTGAGTCTAGCACAGATACGCAGTATTTT.

The gene calls are TRBV5-1 and TRBJ2-1; the D gene is possibly TRBD2 (6 bases). This CDR3 is 15 amino acids long. Between the trimmed V and J ends, which lost 0 bases and 8 bases, there was a span of 15 bases. Germline V gene data show CDR1 as SGHRS and CDR2 as YFSETQ. The CDR3 bases are TGCGCCAGCAGCTTGGCCGGGGACTTATACGATGAGCAGTTCTTC. Its translation: CASSLAGDLYDEQFF. Full variable domain (remainder filled in from reference TRBV5-1 and TRBJ2-1): KAGVTQTPRYLIKTRGQQVTLSCSPISGHRSVSWYQQTPGQGLQFLFEYFSETQRNKGNFPGRFSGRQFSNSRSEMNVSTLELGDSALYLCASSLAGDLYDEQFFGPGTRLTVL.

This clonotype was seen ten or more times. The chain joins TRBV27 to TRBJ2-1; 8 positions match TRBD2. Trimming at V came to 5 bases and at J to 6 bases, leaving 9 bases not matched to a gene. Germline CDR1 is MNHEY and CDR2 is SMNVEV (reference sequence). The CDR3 contains 15 residues. The CDR3 DNA sequence: TGTGCCAGCAGTGCCGGAAGCGGGAGTGGCAATGAGCAGTTCTTC. This encodes CASSAGSGSGNEQFF.

J is TRBJ2-3 and V is TRBV7-2; 10 nucleotides match TRBD2. Germline V lookup: CDR1 SGHTA, CDR2 FQGNSA. CDR3 length: 16 residues. Trimming removed 8 bases from V and 6 bases from J; junction bases left unmatched: 14. DNA for the CDR3: TGTGCCAGCTCCCGAACGGCTAGCGGGAGATTTGATACGCAGTATTTT. Its translation is CASSRTASGRFDTQYF.

The chain joins TRBV5-5 to TRBJ1-2; 11 bases match TRBD1. This CDR3 region has 14 residues. V dropped 4 bases and J dropped 9; count of bases not matched to a gene: 8. Germline-derived CDR1 and CDR2 are SGHKS and YYEKEE (reference sequence). CDR3 amino acids: CASSIPGQGVRYTF. CDR3 nucleotide sequence: TGTGCCAGCAGCATTCCGGGACAGGGGGTACGCTACACCTTC.

The chain links TRBV27 to TRBJ1-5; D not resolved. This CDR3 has 16 residues. Trimming left V 6 bases short and J 0 bases short, with 15 bases between. CDR1 and CDR2 from the germline V gene are MNHEY and SMNVEV (reference sequence). The CDR3 region is CASRPQDSFSNQPQHF. DNA for the CDR3: TGTGCCAGCAGGCCCCAGGACTCTTTTAGCAATCAGCCCCAGCATTTT.

The chain employs TRBV4-3 and TRBJ1-2, with 7 bases fitting TRBD1. The CDR3 contains 16 residues. Germline V gene lookup returns CDR1 LGHNA and CDR2 YSLEER. V shed 4 bases, J shed 2 bases, and the junction held 10 bases outside the gene matches. For the CDR3, the DNA is TGCGCCAGCAGCCCCCTAAGGGGACAGACAAACTATGGCTACACCTTC. Encoded protein: CASSPLRGQTNYGYTF.

This clonotype showed up just a few times. V and J are TRBV6-5 and TRBJ2-2; weak D call: TRBD1 (6 bases). Germline-derived CDR1 and CDR2 are MNHEY and SVGAGI. CDR3 length: 13 amino acids. V lost 6 bases and J lost 4, with 9 bases in between. CDR3 DNA sequence: TGTGCCAGCAGACCGACAGGCACCGGGGAGCTGTTTTTT. Translated, it gives CASRPTGTGELFF.

V and J are TRBV7-2 and TRBJ2-5; unclear D gene. The J call may be faulty, since TRBJ2-1 better matches the DNA end. Germline CDR1 is SGHTA and CDR2 is FQGNSA. CDR3 length equals 15 residues. CDR3 DNA: TGTGCCAGCAGCCCCCAGACCGGCCTCCAAGAGACCCAGTTCTTC. Its protein product is CASSPQTGLQETQFF.

This clonotype showed up many times. The junction and the germline gene differ at one end; a read error may be behind it. J is TRBJ2-1 and V is TRBV2; 10 bases map to TRBD2. The CDR3 covers 15 residues. Germline V CDR1 and CDR2: SNHLY, FYNNEI. CDR3 protein: CASREAGGAYNEQFF. The CDR3 DNA reads as TGTGCCAGCAGGGAAGCGGGAGGGGCCTACAATGAGCAGTTCTTC.

The chain is built from TRBV5-1 and TRBJ2-7; TRBD2 matches 9 bases. The CDR3 spans 12 residues. After removal of 4 bases from V and 7 bases from J, the junction contained 3 bases not matched to a gene. Looked up from germline, CDR1 is SGHRS and CDR2 is YFSETQ. The chain's CDR3 is CASSGLAKEQYF. The CDR3 DNA follows: TGCGCCAGCAGCGGACTAGCGAAAGAGCAGTACTTC.

This clonotype was recorded many times. The chain joins TRBV7-2 to TRBJ1-1; unclear D gene. Per the germline V gene, CDR1 is SGHTA and CDR2 is FQGNSA. This CDR3 is built from 14 residues. V was pared by 3 bases and J by 1 base, with 9 bases between. This CDR3 reads CASSFGRQNTEAFF. As DNA, the CDR3 is TGTGCCAGCAGCTTTGGACGCCAGAACACTGAAGCTTTCTTT.

The chain is built from TRBV25-1 and TRBJ2-5; 9 positions match TRBD2. V was clipped by 6 bases and J by 11 bases; unmatched bases: 10. CDR3 length: 13 amino acids. CDR1 and CDR2 from the germline V gene are MGHDK and SYGVNS. This CDR3 reads CASRRGGAGEQYF. CDR3 sequence (DNA): TGTGCCAGCAGACGCGGGGGGGCTGGAGAGCAGTACTTC.

This clonotype was counted at least ten times. V usage is TRBV7-2 and J usage is TRBJ2-7; a possible D gene is TRBD2 (6 bases). The V end lost 5 bases, the J end lost 4 bases, and 18 bases lay between the germline ends. The CDR3 is 15 amino acids. Germline CDR1 SGHTA, CDR2 FQGNSA. CDR3 nucleotide sequence: TGTGCCAGCAGCCATTATGTAGCGGCTGGGTACGAGCAGTACTTC. This codes for CASSHYVAAGYEQYF.